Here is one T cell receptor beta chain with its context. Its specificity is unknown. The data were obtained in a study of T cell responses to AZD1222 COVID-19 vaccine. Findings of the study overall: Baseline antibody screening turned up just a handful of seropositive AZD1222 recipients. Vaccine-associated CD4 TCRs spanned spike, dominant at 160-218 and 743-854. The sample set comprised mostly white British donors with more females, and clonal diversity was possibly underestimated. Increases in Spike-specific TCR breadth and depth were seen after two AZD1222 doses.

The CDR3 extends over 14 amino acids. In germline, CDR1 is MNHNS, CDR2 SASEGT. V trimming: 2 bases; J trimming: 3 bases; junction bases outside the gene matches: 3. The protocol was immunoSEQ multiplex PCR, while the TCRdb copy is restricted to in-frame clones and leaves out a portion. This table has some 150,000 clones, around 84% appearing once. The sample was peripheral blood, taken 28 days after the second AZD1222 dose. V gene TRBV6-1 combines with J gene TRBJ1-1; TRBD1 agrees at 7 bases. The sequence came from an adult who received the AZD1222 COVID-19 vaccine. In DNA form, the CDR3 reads TGTGCCAGCAGTGAACAGGGGGAGGACACTGAAGCTTTCTTT. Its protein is CASSEQGEDTEAFF.